This T cell receptor beta chain came from a study of blood T cell repertoires in COVID-19. Study details: Nucleic acid was either cDNA or gDNA, and it came from T cells, B-cell-depleted T cells, or PBMCs.

Produced via immunoSEQ multiplex PCR; TCRdb's table is partial and in-frame only. The profile shows roughly 100,000 clones, 75% to 95% of them singletons. J was trimmed by 6 bases and V by 4 bases; bases with no gene match: 18. This CDR3 region has 18 residues. Germline-derived CDR1 and CDR2 are SEHNR and FQNEAQ (reference sequence). The chain combines TRBV7-9 with TRBJ2-3; 8 bases map to TRBD1. Input material: peripheral blood. The receptor comes from a human donor in a cohort sampled during active COVID-19. This CDR3 reads CASSSTALRGLHSDTQYF. Here the CDR3 DNA reads TGTGCCAGCAGCTCCACCGCGCTCAGGGGGCTCCACTCGGATACGCAGTATTTT.